This record looks at one TCR beta chain sequence and its context. Its antigen is unknown. Germline CDR1 MDHEN, CDR2 SYDVKM. V lost 8 bases, J lost 3 bases, and 13 bases stayed unmatched. The CDR3 covers 15 residues. These data come from a study of cytomegalovirus exposure and HLA in healthy donors. Study-wide points: Both high specificity and high sensitivity reportedly marked the classifier's diagnosis of cytomegalovirus status. V- and J-gene trimming in TCR beta was tied to a missense DCLRE1C variant by an analysis performed later. Roughly even sequencing depth across donors was the assumption behind the presence/absence analyses.

Both 60 Vbeta primers and 13 Jbeta primers went into the PCR. The data were produced by immunoSEQ multiplex PCR, yet TCRdb's version contains in-frame clones alone and is incomplete. This table holds approximately 200,000 clones, roughly 85% found once. V usage is TRBV28 and J usage is TRBJ2-7; 7 bases line up with TRBD2. The sequence derives from a woman between 50 and 59 years old in good health and CMV-seronegative. The sequenced sample consisted of PBMCs. CDR3 sequence (DNA): TGTGCCAGCCTCCTTCGGACCCGGGGGGACTACGAGCAGTACTTC. It translates to CASLLRTRGDYEQYF.